These 27 T cell receptor beta chains were sequenced from one sample in a study of T cells of healthy individuals listed by TCRdb under 2018. The method behind the library was 5' RACE. The sequencing machine was an Illumina MiSeq. Starting from the raw public reads, TCRdb applied fastp trimming at Q25, assembled clones with MiXCR and retained in-frame beta chains. Records with the same CDR3 protein are collapsed into one entry carrying the most frequent genes and DNA. The sample table lists roughly 87,000 distinct CDR3 sequences, around 17% of them with a count of one. The leading ten clones occupy 6.2% of the sample. The receptors come from a human donor in good health.

This clonotype was seen a few times. The rearrangement uses TRBV4-3 and TRBJ2-3; no firm D call. Trimming cost V 1 base and J 2 bases, with 10 bases left between them. The V gene's germline CDR1 is LGHNA and CDR2 YSLEER. There are 15 residues in the CDR3. The CDR3, as DNA: TGCGCCAGCAGCCAAGGGGTCGAGTTCACAGATACGCAGTATTTT. Protein product: CASSQGVEFTDTQYF.

This clonotype was observed many times. This chain links TRBV6-6 with TRBJ1-1, with D unresolved. Germline V gives CDR1 MNHNY, CDR2 SVGAGI (reference sequence). This CDR3 spans 15 amino acids. Trimming removed 2 bases at V and 1 base at J, with 11 bases between. CDR3 in DNA: TGTGCCAGCAGTTACCTCACCGGGCAGAACACTGAAGCTTTCTTT. This codes for CASSYLTGQNTEAFF.

Only a few counts were recorded for this clonotype. The rearrangement uses TRBV4-1 and TRBJ2-3, with 9 bases matching TRBD2. Germline V gene data show CDR1 as MGHRA and CDR2 as YSYEKL. The CDR3 spans 17 residues. With V trimmed by 0 bases and J by 1 base, 5 bases remained unmatched. In nucleotides, the CDR3 is TGCGCCAGCAGCCAAGAAGTAGCGGGAGAGGGCACAGATACGCAGTATTTT. It is translated as CASSQEVAGEGTDTQYF.

This clonotype was counted only a few times. V is TRBV29-1 and J is TRBJ2-7, with D unclear. CDR1 is SQVTM, CDR2 ANQGSEA, per germline. Trimming left V 8 bases short and J 3 bases short, with 11 bases between. The CDR3 totals 11 residues. The CDR3 region is CSIGIDYEQYF. The CDR3 DNA follows: TGCAGCATAGGCATCGACTACGAGCAGTACTTC.

This clonotype was counted a few times. The chain joins TRBV2 to TRBJ2-6; 8 positions match TRBD2. Looked up from germline, CDR1 is SNHLY and CDR2 is FYNNEI. The CDR3 totals 17 residues. The V gene end was trimmed by 7 bases and the J gene end by 0 bases; junction bases not matched to a gene: 8. For the CDR3, the DNA is TGTGCCAGCACGTCCGCGGGAGGACCCTCTGGGGCCAACGTCCTGACTTTC. Translating it yields CASTSAGGPSGANVLTF. Full variable domain (missing parts from reference TRBV2 and TRBJ2-6): EPEVTQTPSHQVTQMGQEVILRCVPISNHLYFYWYRQILGQKVEFLVSFYNNEISEKSEIFDDQFSVERPDGSNFTLKIRSTKLEDSAMYFCASTSAGGPSGANVLTFGAGSRLTVL.

This rearrangement joins TRBV12-3 or TRBV12-4 to TRBJ2-3; D not certain. CDR3 size: 11 residues. The V end was cut by 7 bases, the J end by 5 bases, with 7 bases between. CDR3 sequence: CASTIGDTQYF. DNA of the CDR3: TGTGCCAGCACCATCGGAGATACGCAGTATTTT.

This clonotype was seen ten or more times. The V call is TRBV6-2 or TRBV6-3, the J call TRBJ2-3; 7 bases are a match to TRBD1. This CDR3 is 16 amino acids long. V was clipped by 4 bases and J by 6 bases; unmatched bases: 13. Germline values: CDR1 MNHEY, CDR2 SVGEGT. CDR3 nucleotide sequence: TGTGCCAGCAGTTTCTTACAGGGGCCGTGGGGGGATACGCAGTATTTT. It specifies CASSFLQGPWGDTQYF.

This clonotype appeared many times. CDR3 protein: CASSPPLRNSDTEAFF. The CDR3 DNA reads as TGTGCCAGCTCACCACCTCTACGAAACAGCGACACTGAAGCTTTCTTT. The V call is TRBV18, the J call TRBJ1-1, with D unclear. CDR1 is KGHSH, CDR2 LQKENI, per germline. The CDR3 is made up of 16 amino acids. The V end lost 0 bases, the J end lost 3 bases, and 14 bases lay between the germline ends.

This clonotype was counted at least ten times. This chain uses TRBV6-5 with TRBJ2-1; 7 bases are a match to TRBD2. Looked up from germline, CDR1 is MNHEY and CDR2 is SVGAGI. V gave up 5 bases and J gave up 0 bases; unmatched junction bases: 10. The CDR3 loop spans 17 amino acids. CDR3 bases: TGTGCCAGCAGTCCTTCAGCGGGGCGACCCTCCTACAATGAGCAGTTCTTC. Amino acids: CASSPSAGRPSYNEQFF.

This clonotype was picked up many times. The rearrangement uses TRBV7-9 and TRBJ1-1; 9 bases are shared with TRBD1. The CDR3 is made up of 15 amino acids. V dropped 4 bases and J dropped 11; count of bases not matched to a gene: 14. Germline V CDR1 and CDR2: SEHNR, FQNEAQ (reference sequence). In DNA form, the CDR3 reads TGTGCCAGCAGCTCTGTCCGGGACAGGGCATGGAGGGCTTTCTTT. Its protein product is CASSSVRDRAWRAFF.

The CDR3 DNA follows: TGTGCCAGCAGCCCCGGGACAGATTACAGGAATCAGCCCCAGCATTTT. The encoded protein is CASSPGTDYRNQPQHF. The chain recombines TRBV11-2 with TRBJ1-5; 7 nucleotides match TRBD1. Trimming cost V 5 bases and J 4 bases; bases outside gene matches: 11. The germline CDR1 and CDR2 sequences are SGHAT and FQNNGV. The CDR3 is made up of 16 amino acids.

This clonotype was detected only a few times. The CDR3 DNA follows: TGTGCCAGCAGCGTAGAGGGGTTCAAAGAGACCCAGTACTTC. It translates to CASSVEGFKETQYF. This chain connects TRBV9 to TRBJ2-5, with D possibly being TRBD1 (5 bases). The CDR3 has 14 amino acids. V shed 0 bases and J shed 3 bases, with 9 bases lying between them. Germline V gene lookup returns CDR1 SGDLS and CDR2 YYNGEE.

The rearrangement joins TRBV4-1 to TRBJ2-7; unclear D gene. The V gene's germline CDR1 is MGHRA and CDR2 YSYEKL. V was pared by 9 bases and J by 2 bases, with 8 bases between. The CDR3 consists of 11 residues. The CDR3, as DNA: TGCGCCAGTGGAAGTACCTACGAGCAGTACTTC. It encodes CASGSTYEQYF.

This clonotype was detected many times. This chain joins TRBV4-2 and TRBJ1-1; D unclear. This CDR3 has 14 amino acids. Germline CDR1 and CDR2: LGHNA and YNFKEQ. Trimming left V 0 bases short and J 8 bases short, with 13 bases between. In DNA form, the CDR3 reads TGTGCCAGCAGCCAAGATCTGGGGTTAGGAGAAGCTTTCTTT. Translated, it gives CASSQDLGLGEAFF.

This clonotype was picked up a small number of times. This chain uses TRBV28 with TRBJ2-2; a possible D gene is TRBD2 (6 bases). Germline V gene data show CDR1 as MDHEN and CDR2 as SYDVKM. V shed 3 bases and J shed 1 base, with 15 bases lying between them. This CDR3 comprises 17 residues. DNA for the CDR3: TGTGCCAGCAGTTTTGGGATATTGCGGGGGAACACCGGGGAGCTGTTTTTT. Protein: CASSFGILRGNTGELFF. Together with reference TRBV28 and TRBJ2-2, the CDR3 gives the full variable domain: DVKVTQSSRYLVKRTGEKVFLECVQDMDHENMFWYRQDPGLGLRLIYFSYDVKMKEKGDIPEGYSVSREKKERFSLILESASTNQTSMYLCASSFGILRGNTGELFFGEGSRLTVL.

This clonotype was observed a few times. This chain links TRBV9 with TRBJ2-1, with D hard to call. The CDR3 has 14 residues. Germline CDR1 is SGDLS and CDR2 is YYNGEE. The ends were cut back, 1 base at V and 5 bases at J, with 10 bases in the middle. CDR3 protein: CASSVIGQNNEQFF. Here the CDR3 DNA reads TGTGCCAGCAGCGTAATCGGGCAGAACAATGAGCAGTTCTTC. The whole variable domain, remainder taken from reference TRBV9 and TRBJ2-1, is DSGVTQTPKHLITATGQRVTLRCSPRSGDLSVYWYQQSLDQGLQFLIQYYNGEERAKGNILERFSAQQFPDLHSELNLSSLELGDSALYFCASSVIGQNNEQFFGPGTRLTVL.

This clonotype was detected a few times. V and J are TRBV20-1 and TRBJ2-7; D possibly corresponds to TRBD2 (5 bases). The CDR3 runs 17 residues. V lost 3 bases, J lost 0 bases, and 21 bases lay in between. CDR1 is DFQATT, CDR2 SNEGSKA, per germline (reference sequence). Here the CDR3 reads CSASSTGGVGSSYEQYF. DNA of the CDR3: TGCAGTGCTAGCTCCACTGGCGGAGTTGGGAGCTCCTACGAGCAGTACTTC.

This clonotype was detected ten times or more. This sequence joins TRBV20-1 and TRBJ2-7; TRBD2 matches at 12 bases. Trimming cost V 8 bases and J 3 bases; bases outside gene matches: 8. Germline CDR1 and CDR2: DFQATT and SNEGSKA (reference sequence). CDR3 length: 14 amino acids. The CDR3 region is CSNRRLAGDYEQYF. The CDR3 region has the DNA TGCAGTAACAGGCGACTAGCGGGGGACTACGAGCAGTACTTC.

This chain uses TRBV28 with TRBJ1-4; 7 bases align to TRBD1. J gave up 2 bases and V 5 bases, and 5 bases lay outside the gene matches. The CDR3 extends over 15 amino acids. The germline V gene encodes CDR1 MDHEN and CDR2 SYDVKM. The CDR3 is CASSRGQVTNEKLFF. The CDR3 DNA follows: TGTGCCAGCAGTCGTGGACAGGTGACTAATGAAAAACTGTTTTTT.

There are many counts of this clonotype. The chain carries TRBV30 and TRBJ1-1; D is undetermined. This CDR3 is 13 amino acids long. Germline V gene sequence: CDR1 GTSNPN, CDR2 SVGIG (reference sequence). V gave up 0 bases and J gave up 6 bases, with 11 bases separating them. As DNA, the CDR3 is TGTGCCTGGAGTGTACGTAGGTCGGCTGAAGCTTTCTTT. This gives the protein CAWSVRRSAEAFF.

The J gene is TRBJ1-1, the V gene TRBV6-5; TRBD1 is a possible D gene (5 bases). The CDR3 sequence is 14 residues long. V was trimmed by 6 bases and J by 0 bases, leaving 11 bases between them. CDR1 MNHEY and CDR2 SVGAGI come from the germline V gene. CDR3 in amino acids: CASRKPTVNTEAFF. DNA of the CDR3: TGTGCCAGCAGGAAACCGACAGTGAACACTGAAGCTTTCTTT.

This chain uses TRBV7-6 with TRBJ2-3, with a possible D match to TRBD2 (7 bases). Germline values: CDR1 SGHVS, CDR2 FNYEAQ. The CDR3 totals 14 residues. The ends were cut back, 5 bases at V and 2 bases at J, with 11 bases in the middle. The CDR3 DNA is TGTGCCAGCAGCCTGGGGGGGCCCACAGATACGCAGTATTTT. It is translated as CASSLGGPTDTQYF.

This clonotype has more than one count but fewer than ten. The V gene is TRBV19, the J gene TRBJ2-7, with 12 bases aligning to TRBD2. From germline, CDR1 is LNHDA and CDR2 SQIVND (reference sequence). Trimming took 7 bases from V and 4 from J; bases not matched to a gene: 5. The length of the CDR3 is 14 residues. The CDR3: CASTLAGGQYEQYF. In nucleotides, the CDR3 is TGTGCCAGTACACTAGCGGGAGGACAATACGAGCAGTACTTC.

This clonotype has at least ten counts. V is TRBV20-1 and J is TRBJ1-2; D uncertain. The length of the CDR3 is 12 residues. From germline, CDR1 is DFQATT and CDR2 SNEGSKA (reference sequence). With 0 bases removed from V and 9 bases from J, the gap between germline ends came to 11 bases. The CDR3 is CSARDLTESYTF. The CDR3 DNA reads TGCAGTGCTAGAGATTTGACGGAGAGCTACACCTTC.

This clonotype appeared a few times. V is TRBV5-1 and J is TRBJ1-2, with 7 bases aligning to TRBD1. V was pared by 4 bases and J by 6 bases, with 6 bases of the junction left unmatched. Germline CDR1 reads SGHRS; CDR2 reads YFSETQ. The CDR3 covers 13 residues. As DNA, the CDR3 is TGCGCCAGCAGCCCTAAGACAGGGAATGGCTACACCTTC. It specifies CASSPKTGNGYTF.

This clonotype was observed at least ten times. The chain is built from TRBV29-1 and TRBJ2-5; no clear D. The CDR3 runs 12 residues. Between the trimmed V and J ends, which lost 4 bases and 0 bases, there was a span of 6 bases. Germline values: CDR1 SQVTM, CDR2 ANQGSEA. The CDR3 reads CSVGRNQETQYF. In nucleotides, the CDR3 is TGCAGCGTTGGGCGGAACCAAGAGACCCAGTACTTC.

At least ten counts were recorded for this clonotype. V and J are TRBV5-4 and TRBJ2-5, with 7 bases that match TRBD1. Unmatched junction bases numbered 18, after V lost 0 bases and J lost 10 bases. Germline V gives CDR1 SGHNT, CDR2 YYREEE (reference sequence). CDR3 size: 17 residues. The CDR3 nucleotides are TGTGCCAGCAGCTTGGCACTCACAGGGGAAGGGTATGGAGTCCAGTACTTC. It is translated as CASSLALTGEGYGVQYF. Full variable domain (remainder filled in from reference TRBV5-4 and TRBJ2-5): ETGVTQSPTHLIKTRGQQVTLRCSSQSGHNTVSWYQQALGQGPQFIFQYYREEENGRGNFPPRFSGLQFPNYSSELNVNALELDDSALYLCASSLALTGEGYGVQYFGPGTRLLVL.